One T cell receptor beta chain is described in this entry. Its antigen is not identified. Deletions cut 3 bases from V and 0 bases from J, with 3 bases between. Looked up from germline, CDR1 is MGHDK and CDR2 is SYGVNS. This CDR3 spans 12 amino acids. Adult donors, all healthy and HIV-negative, had no recent acute infections or vaccinations. The data were taken from a study of shared clonotypes between healthy human individuals. Study-level points and caveats: Sequencing depth was a factor that was expected to affect clonotype sharing among donors.

TCRdb's table, derived via immunoSEQ multiplex PCR, lists solely in-frame clones and lacks some. The table has roughly 510,000 clones, roughly 85% seen once. The V gene is TRBV25-1, the J gene TRBJ2-7; D not certain. Source material: PBMCs. The sequence came from a woman in her 40s in good health. Some clones in this sample may be carry-over from other donors' samples. The DNA of the CDR3 is TGTGCCAGCAGTGATATCTCCTACGAGCAGTACTTC. This gives the protein CASSDISYEQYF.